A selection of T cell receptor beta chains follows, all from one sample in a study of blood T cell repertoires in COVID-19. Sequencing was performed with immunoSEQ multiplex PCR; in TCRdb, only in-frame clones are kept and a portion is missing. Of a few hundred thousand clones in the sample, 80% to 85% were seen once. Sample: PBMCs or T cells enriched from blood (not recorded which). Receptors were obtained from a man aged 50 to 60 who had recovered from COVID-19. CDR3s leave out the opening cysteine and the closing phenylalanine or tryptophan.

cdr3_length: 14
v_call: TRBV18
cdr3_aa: ASSPLSQGANDGYT

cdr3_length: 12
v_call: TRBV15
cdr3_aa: ATRRGQGAYEQY

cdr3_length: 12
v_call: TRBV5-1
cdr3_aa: ASSLGQIGDPQY

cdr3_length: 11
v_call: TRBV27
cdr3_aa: ASLTSGTGEQF

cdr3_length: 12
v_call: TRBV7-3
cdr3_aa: ASSLTAPSETQY

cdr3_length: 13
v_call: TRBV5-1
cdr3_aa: ASGRLAGAQETQY

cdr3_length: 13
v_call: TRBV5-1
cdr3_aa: ASSLGRTGFTEAF

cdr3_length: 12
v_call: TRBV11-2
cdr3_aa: ASSLAVSFGELF

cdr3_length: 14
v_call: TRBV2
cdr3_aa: ASRPTLAGGENEQF

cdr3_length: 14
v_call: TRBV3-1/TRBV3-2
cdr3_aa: ASSRHRGQSTGELF

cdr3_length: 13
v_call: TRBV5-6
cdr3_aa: ASSLALGGTDTQY

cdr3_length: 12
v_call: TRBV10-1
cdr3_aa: ASGPSGQPYEQY

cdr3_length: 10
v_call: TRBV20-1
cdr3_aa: SASSGNTEAF

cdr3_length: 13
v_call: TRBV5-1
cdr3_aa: ASRSGQGNTGELF

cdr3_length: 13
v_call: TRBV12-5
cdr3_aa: ASGPTGGGNSPLH

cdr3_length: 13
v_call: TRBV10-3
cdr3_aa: AIGEGGLAKNIQY

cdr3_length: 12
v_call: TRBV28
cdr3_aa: ASSRTGGGDTQY

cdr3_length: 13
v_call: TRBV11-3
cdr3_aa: ASSIGTSGYNEQF

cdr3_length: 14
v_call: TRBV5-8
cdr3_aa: ASSLGSGSGANVLT

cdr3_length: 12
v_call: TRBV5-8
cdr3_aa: ASSSRAGGETQY

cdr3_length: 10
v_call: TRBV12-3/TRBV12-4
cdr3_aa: ASSSGFGELF

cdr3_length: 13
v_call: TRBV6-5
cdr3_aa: ASSPGQGTGNTIY

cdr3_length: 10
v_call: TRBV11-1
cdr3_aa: ASSLTGVEQY

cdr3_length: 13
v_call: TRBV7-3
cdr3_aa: ASSLNAGGHETQY

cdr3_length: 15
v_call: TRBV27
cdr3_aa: ASSSFIAGGYNNEQF

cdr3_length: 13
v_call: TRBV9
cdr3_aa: ASSPVGRLTGELF

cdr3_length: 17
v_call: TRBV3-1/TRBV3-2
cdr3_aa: ASSCKGTGRGVSNQPQH

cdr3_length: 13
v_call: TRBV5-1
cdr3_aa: ASTGSGGYNTEAF

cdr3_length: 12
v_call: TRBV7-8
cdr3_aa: ASSLEGQAVGYT

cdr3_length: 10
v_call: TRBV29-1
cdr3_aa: SVQGGQNIQY

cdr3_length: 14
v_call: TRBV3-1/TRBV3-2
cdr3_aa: ASSHSGGQGAGTQY

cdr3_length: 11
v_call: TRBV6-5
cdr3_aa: ASSQQSGHGYT

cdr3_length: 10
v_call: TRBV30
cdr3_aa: AWDSWNQPQH

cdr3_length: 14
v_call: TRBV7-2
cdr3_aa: ASSLGTEEPRYGYT

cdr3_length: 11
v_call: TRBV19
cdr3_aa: ASGTGTGNTIY

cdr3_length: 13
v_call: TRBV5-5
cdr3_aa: ASRGQPSSSYEQY

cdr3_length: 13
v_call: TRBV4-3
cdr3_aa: ASSQVSGGGQPQH

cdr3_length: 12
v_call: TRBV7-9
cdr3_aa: ASSLDWYGEELF

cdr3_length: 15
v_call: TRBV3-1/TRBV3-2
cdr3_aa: ASSQEVRIAGHNEQF

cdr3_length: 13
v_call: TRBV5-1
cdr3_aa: ASSSDGSAYNEQF

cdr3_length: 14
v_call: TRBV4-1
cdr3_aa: ASSQEEGRFFEKLF

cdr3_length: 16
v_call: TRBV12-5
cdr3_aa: ASGLATQRGTSEETQY

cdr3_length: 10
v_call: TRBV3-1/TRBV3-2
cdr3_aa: ASSQVRETQY

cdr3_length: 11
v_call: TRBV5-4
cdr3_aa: ASSPATNEKLF

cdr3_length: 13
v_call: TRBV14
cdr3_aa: ASSHWGHVSYEQY

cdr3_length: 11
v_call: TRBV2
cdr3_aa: ASVEDFQETQY

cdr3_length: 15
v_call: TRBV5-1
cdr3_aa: ASSFVLSGSGANVLT

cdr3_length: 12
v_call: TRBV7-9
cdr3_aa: ASSPTGSNQPQH